This is a list of T cell receptor beta chains from one sample in a study of T cells in Graves' hyperthyroidism and ophthalmopathy. TCRdb analysed the multiplex PCR reads with MiXCR anew, one entry per CDR3 protein. The sample has roughly 380,000 distinct CDR3 sequences, roughly 15% seen once. Sequencing input: blood. The receptors derive from a woman younger than 35 with Graves' hyperthyroidism. Both conserved end residues are trimmed from each CDR3.

V,CDR3
TRBV28,ASSSPAGGPTDTQY
TRBV12-5,ASGLTGVGTEAF
TRBV12-5,ASGLGQGPYGYT
TRBV7-3,ASSNGLAPNEQF
TRBV5-1,ASSLEQGGYGYT
TRBV20-1,SARTGDSYNEQF
TRBV12-3/TRBV12-4,ASQGGDYGYT
TRBV28,ASSFRGPDYEQY
TRBV20-1,SALDNSNQPQH
TRBV5-1,ASSSFPLTGGSEGYT
TRBV27,ASSLSGGGLAGGAAKQF
TRBV27,ASSLGPGGGETQY
TRBV6-1,ATGGGATNEKLF
TRBV28,ASSEEGDSNQPQH
TRBV19,ASTSGVSNQPQH
TRBV20-1,SARDTRTKTQY
TRBV10-3,AISESRGTLYGYT
TRBV2,ASSFGEMNTGELF
TRBV5-1,ASSLEAGGYTEAF
TRBV5-1,ASSFKGGDTGELF
TRBV7-6,ASSSRQGPPYNEQF
TRBV20-1,SASGGNTEAF
TRBV6-1,ASSEARTGTSVFPYEQY
TRBV6-1,ASSSLDRANGYT